The 19 T cell receptor beta chains in this list originate from one sample, sequenced in a study of identical twins. TCRdb recomputed calls from the 5' RACE reads with MiXCR, one row per CDR3 protein. The data show 500,000 to 600,000 distinct CDR3 sequences, with roughly a fifth seen just once and around 1% held by the top ten. This sample was also put to use in a study of T cells expressing NK-cell markers.

Sequencing input: CD4+ T cells sorted from blood. The receptors here all came from a woman aged 18-29 years in good health.

The V and J genes are TRBV9 and TRBJ2-3, with 12 bases that match TRBD2. Germline assignment: CDR1 SGDLS and CDR2 YYNGEE. V was pared by 0 bases and J by 5 bases, with 4 bases of the junction left unmatched. This CDR3 comprises 16 residues. The CDR3 region is CASSVGETSGRDTQYF. CDR3 bases: TGTGCCAGCAGCGTAGGAGAGACTAGCGGGAGAGATACGCAGTATTTT.

This clonotype was recorded a few times. V gene TRBV7-2 combines with J gene TRBJ1-4, with D perhaps matching TRBD1 (5 bases). V dropped 3 bases and J dropped 8 bases, with 13 bases sitting between them. The germline V gene encodes CDR1 SGHTA and CDR2 FQGNSA. The CDR3 contains 14 residues. The CDR3: CASSFGQSEEKLFF. CDR3 in DNA: TGTGCCAGCAGCTTTGGACAATCGGAAGAAAAACTGTTTTTT.

The chain carries TRBV20-1 and TRBJ2-3, with no clear D. V lost 6 bases and J lost 1, with 5 bases in between. The CDR3 runs to 11 residues. CDR1 DFQATT and CDR2 SNEGSKA come from the germline V gene (reference sequence). The CDR3 is CSAQRTDTQYF. CDR3 DNA sequence: TGCAGTGCCCAACGCACAGATACGCAGTATTTT.

The V call is TRBV7-2, the J call TRBJ1-4; D is undetermined. V lost 3 bases to trimming and J lost 8 bases, with 10 bases between them. CDR1 is SGHTA and CDR2 is FQGNSA in the germline V gene. The CDR3 has 13 residues. CDR3 sequence reads: CASSLRVQEKLFF. CDR3 nucleotide sequence: TGTGCCAGCAGCTTGAGGGTTCAAGAAAAACTGTTTTTT.

V usage is TRBV3-1 and J usage is TRBJ2-1, with D perhaps matching TRBD2 (6 bases). V was cut by 4 bases and J by 0 bases, with 10 bases left in between. The CDR3 extends over 15 amino acids. From germline, CDR1 is LGHDT and CDR2 YNNKEL (reference sequence). CDR3 sequence: CASSPGSNSYNEQFF. Here the CDR3 DNA reads TGTGCCAGCAGCCCCGGGAGTAACTCCTACAATGAGCAGTTCTTC.

This clonotype was detected a few times. J is TRBJ1-4 and V is TRBV20-1; no definite D call. Trimming pared 6 bases from V and 5 bases from J, leaving 13 bases between. The CDR3 consists of 13 residues. Germline V gene lookup returns CDR1 DFQATT and CDR2 SNEGSKA (reference sequence). CDR3 in amino acids: CSAKRTVNEKLFF. The DNA for the CDR3 is TGCAGTGCGAAAAGAACAGTCAATGAAAAACTGTTTTTT.

V is TRBV5-5 and J is TRBJ1-1; 9 nucleotides align to TRBD1. V dropped 2 bases and J dropped 5; count of bases not matched to a gene: 7. Germline CDR1 reads SGHKS; CDR2 reads YYEKEE (reference sequence). The length of the CDR3 is 15 residues. The CDR3 spells CASSFLGQGRTEAFF. CDR3 in DNA: TGTGCCAGCAGCTTTCTCGGACAGGGGAGGACTGAAGCTTTCTTT.

This rearrangement joins TRBV2 to TRBJ2-1; 10 bases are a match to TRBD2. Germline V gene lookup returns CDR1 SNHLY and CDR2 FYNNEI. The CDR3 contains 12 residues. Unmatched junction bases numbered 4, after V lost 7 bases and J lost 10 bases. CDR3 residues: CASKAGGREQFF. The CDR3 DNA reads TGTGCCAGCAAAGCGGGAGGGCGGGAGCAGTTCTTC. Combining the CDR3 with reference TRBV2 and TRBJ2-1 gives the whole variable domain EPEVTQTPSHQVTQMGQEVILRCVPISNHLYFYWYRQILGQKVEFLVSFYNNEISEKSEIFDDQFSVERPDGSNFTLKIRSTKLEDSAMYFCASKAGGREQFFGPGTRLTVL.

The gene calls are TRBV25-1 and TRBJ2-3; D unclear. From germline, CDR1 is MGHDK and CDR2 SYGVNS. There are 13 residues in the CDR3. V lost 7 bases, J lost 4 bases, and 12 bases lay in between. CDR3 nucleotide sequence: TGTGCCAGCAACGGTGGAAGTGCAGATACGCAGTATTTT. Translation: CASNGGSADTQYF.

The chain couples TRBV29-1 to TRBJ1-2; 10 nucleotides line up with TRBD1. The CDR3 loop spans 13 amino acids. The ends lost 7 bases at V and 3 bases at J; junction bases unmatched: 5. The V gene's germline CDR1 is SQVTM and CDR2 ANQGSEA. CDR3: CSAVTGGDYGYTF. Here the CDR3 DNA reads TGCAGCGCCGTGACAGGGGGCGACTATGGCTACACCTTC.

By proportion, this clonotype is medium-sized (0.01 to 0.1%). J is TRBJ1-2 and V is TRBV20-1, with no clear D. Germline V gene data show CDR1 as DFQATT and CDR2 as SNEGSKA (reference sequence). This CDR3 is 12 amino acids long. The V gene lost 4 bases and the J gene lost 8 bases, with 14 bases spanning the gap. CDR3 region: CSAKRTVIGYTF. The CDR3 region has the DNA TGCAGTGCTAAGAGAACGGTTATAGGCTACACCTTC.

This sequence joins TRBV11-1 and TRBJ2-6; possibly TRBD1 for D (6 bases). This CDR3 has 19 amino acids. From germline, CDR1 is SGHAT and CDR2 FQDESV (reference sequence). Between the trimmed V and J ends, which lost 4 bases and 1 base, there was a span of 20 bases. The CDR3 sequence: CASSSPYRAAPSGANVLTF. In nucleotides, the CDR3 is TGTGCCAGCAGCTCACCTTACAGGGCCGCCCCTTCTGGGGCCAACGTCCTGACTTTC.

This clonotype was observed a few times. A read error may produce the germline difference seen at one junction end. This rearrangement joins TRBV20-1 to TRBJ1-1; D call uncertain. Germline assignment: CDR1 DFQATT and CDR2 SNEGSKA (reference sequence). CDR3 length: 12 amino acids. DNA for the CDR3: TGCAGTTCTAGGTCGGGGTGGGATGAAGCTTTCTTT. Translation gives CSSRSGWDEAFF.

This clonotype showed up many times. This chain joins TRBV6-5 and TRBJ2-7, with 9 bases lining up with TRBD1. Germline V gives CDR1 MNHEY, CDR2 SVGAGI. This CDR3 region has 14 residues. V dropped 2 bases and J dropped 5; count of bases not matched to a gene: 4. This CDR3 is CASSYGTGIHEQYF. The CDR3 coding sequence is TGTGCCAGCAGTTACGGGACAGGGATCCACGAGCAGTACTTC.

The chain uses TRBV7-8 and TRBJ2-1; possible D gene TRBD2, 6 bases. Germline V CDR1 and CDR2: SGHVS, FQNEAQ. V was trimmed by 2 bases and J by 9 bases, leaving 17 bases between them. The CDR3 runs to 15 residues. The CDR3 sequence: CASSLSPGEAVEQFF. DNA of the CDR3: TGTGCCAGCAGCTTATCGCCGGGGGAGGCGGTTGAGCAGTTCTTC.

This chain uses TRBV20-1 with TRBJ2-7; 8 nucleotides agree with TRBD1. J was trimmed by 6 bases and V by 3 bases; bases with no gene match: 10. Germline V gene lookup returns CDR1 DFQATT and CDR2 SNEGSKA (reference sequence). The CDR3 has 14 residues. The CDR3 is CSASSPGGRGEQYF. In DNA form, the CDR3 reads TGCAGTGCTAGCTCGCCAGGGGGCAGGGGCGAGCAGTACTTC.

The sample holds a few counts of this clonotype. CDR3 sequence reads: CASRTSGVGETQYF. The DNA for the CDR3 is TGCGCCAGCAGAACTAGCGGGGTCGGGGAGACCCAGTACTTC. The V and J genes are TRBV5-1 and TRBJ2-5, with 10 bases matching TRBD2. V shed 5 bases and J 5 bases; nucleotides not matched to a gene: 6. Germline V gives CDR1 SGHRS, CDR2 YFSETQ. The length of the CDR3 is 14 residues.

A few counts support this clonotype. This chain joins TRBV5-1 and TRBJ1-1, with D unresolved. Germline V lookup: CDR1 SGHRS, CDR2 YFSETQ. The CDR3 runs 15 residues. Trimming shortened V by 0 bases and J by 4 bases, and 13 bases separated the two germline ends. CDR3 DNA: TGCGCCAGCAGCTTGGTGGGTGGCGGAGTCACTGAAGCTTTCTTT. It yields the protein CASSLVGGGVTEAFF. The whole variable domain, filled in from reference TRBV5-1 and TRBJ1-1, reads KAGVTQTPRYLIKTRGQQVTLSCSPISGHRSVSWYQQTPGQGLQFLFEYFSETQRNKGNFPGRFSGRQFSNSRSEMNVSTLELGDSALYLCASSLVGGGVTEAFFGQGTRLTVV.

The chain has TRBV15 and TRBJ2-1; 8 bases agree with TRBD2. The germline gives CDR1 LNHNV, CDR2 YYDKDF (reference sequence). Germline trimming cut 1 base from V and 3 bases from J; bases unmatched to any gene: 5. CDR3 size: 16 residues. The CDR3 bases are TGTGCCACCAGCAGAGTTGGTAGCGGGATCTACAATGAGCAGTTCTTC. Amino acid sequence: CATSRVGSGIYNEQFF.